The entry below gives a single T cell receptor beta chain sequence along with its context. Its antigen is currently unknown. The sample is drawn from a study of shared clonotypes between healthy human individuals. Study-wide points: Among donors, sharing of clonotypes was expected to be affected by sequencing depth.

Each cell subset's genomic DNA was divided evenly among several immunoSEQ plates. This table comes from immunoSEQ multiplex PCR, and its TCRdb copy is limited to in-frame clones, with some not included. The table has about 480,000 clones, almost 80% seen once. In unsorted samples, genomic DNA was obtained using approximately 81 million PBMCs. This CDR3 region has 11 residues. CDR1 is LNHDA, CDR2 SQIVND, per germline (reference sequence). The V end was cut by 6 bases, the J end by 4 bases, with 6 bases between. The clonotype was recovered from a woman aged 40 to 50 in good health. Some clones in this sample may be carry-over from other donors' samples. This chain uses TRBV19 with TRBJ1-1; D is uncertain. Material: PBMCs. The CDR3: CASSGFTEAFF. The CDR3, as DNA: TGTGCCAGTAGCGGGTTCACTGAAGCTTTCTTT.